Only a few counts were recorded for the clone carrying this TCR beta chain. This entry belongs to a study of blood T cell repertoires in COVID-19. Data came from immunoSEQ multiplex PCR; TCRdb stores just in-frame clones and leaves some out. The profile shows more than 90,000 clones, roughly 89% of them singletons. The V and J ends lost 6 bases and 8 bases, in that order; junction bases with no gene match: 15. This CDR3 comprises 17 residues. Germline lookup yields CDR1 WNHNN and CDR2 SYGVQD (reference sequence). The V call is TRBV10-1, the J call TRBJ1-4; TRBD1 agrees at 10 bases. The sequence derives from a woman aged 55-75 years with COVID-19, enrolled during active disease. Sequencing input: peripheral blood. The DNA for the CDR3 is TGCGCCAGCAGAGAAACAATGACAGGGGGCGCAGGGGAAAAACTGTTTTTT. Amino acid sequence: CASRETMTGGAGEKLFF.